The rows below give T cell receptor beta chains drawn from one sample of a study of T cell changes during pregnancy in multiple sclerosis. Sequencing was performed with immunoSEQ multiplex PCR; in TCRdb, only in-frame clones are kept and a portion is missing. The table lists some 49,000 clones, around 90% of them singletons. Source: peripheral blood, taken after pregnancy. The receptors shown here come from a female donor in good health, enrolled as a control in a pregnancy study. CDR3s include the opening cysteine and the closing phenylalanine or tryptophan. Each record gives: V gene, J gene, clone size, D gene, CDR3 protein, CDR3 DNA. A D gene is named only where the DNA matches it firmly. Some rows mark clone size as missing; the rest say once, few, many or name a class of expanded clone.

TRBV4-3	TRBJ1-4	.	.	CASSTGVPNEKLFF	TGCGCCAGCAGCACCGGGGTTCCTAATGAAAAACTGTTTTTT
TRBV18	TRBJ1-2	.	TRBD1	CASSPIPRDRDHGYTF	TGTGCCAGCTCACCTATCCCCCGGGACAGGGACCATGGCTACACCTTC
TRBV29-1	TRBJ2-5	.	.	CSVSFGAGIGGETQYF	TGCAGCGTGAGCTTCGGGGCGGGGATCGGTGGGGAGACCCAGTACTTC
TRBV29-1	TRBJ2-7	.	TRBD2	CSVATSGGPYEQYF	TGCAGCGTTGCGACTAGCGGGGGGCCCTACGAGCAGTACTTC
TRBV6-5	TRBJ1-3	few	TRBD1	CASSYAGTAGNTIYF	TGTGCCAGCAGTTACGCGGGGACAGCTGGAAACACCATATATTTT
TRBV21-1	TRBJ1-2	.	.	CASSKVTTGGWGYTF	TGTGCCAGCAGCAAAGTTACTACAGGGGGCTGGGGCTACACCTTC
TRBV7-9	TRBJ1-2	.	.	CASSPPQDSQGYTF	TGTGCCAGCAGCCCCCCTCAGGACAGTCAGGGCTACACCTTC
TRBV9	TRBJ1-4	.	.	CASSAGTLGTREKLFF	TGTGCCAGCAGCGCCGGGACATTGGGCACACGGGAAAAACTGTTTTTT
TRBV7-3	TRBJ2-2	once	TRBD1	CASSQGTGNTGELFF	TGTGCCAGCAGCCAAGGGACAGGGAACACCGGGGAGCTGTTTTTT
TRBV7-2	TRBJ2-5	once	TRBD2	CATTSGGANQETQYF	TGTGCCACAACTAGCGGGGGGGCGAACCAAGAGACCCAGTACTTC
TRBV9	TRBJ2-3	.	TRBD2	CASSPFKLAGVDTQYF	TGTGCCAGCAGCCCCTTTAAACTAGCGGGAGTTGATACGCAGTATTTT
TRBV5-1	TRBJ2-3	.	.	CASSLEGGTASTDTQYF	TGCGCCAGCAGCTTGGAAGGGGGAACAGCTAGCACAGATACGCAGTATTTT
TRBV6-1	TRBJ2-3	.	TRBD1	CASSERAGGPTFSTDTQYF	TGTGCCAGCAGTGAAAGGGCAGGGGGACCCACCTTTAGCACAGATACGCAGTATTTT
TRBV20-1	TRBJ2-7	.	TRBD1	CSAKGAGEQYF	TGCAGTGCTAAGGGGGCCGGCGAGCAGTACTTC
TRBV7-6	TRBJ1-6	.	.	CASSLAGSSPLHF	TGTGCCAGCAGCTTAGCGGGGAGCTCACCCCTCCACTTT
TRBV2	TRBJ1-5	.	.	CASSESVGTGYQPQHF	TGTGCCAGCAGTGAAAGTGTGGGAACAGGCTATCAGCCCCAGCATTTT
TRBV6-5	TRBJ1-4	.	.	CASRNTGGGEKLFF	TGTGCCAGCAGAAACACGGGGGGAGGGGAAAAACTGTTTTTT
TRBV25-1	TRBJ1-1	once	.	CASSESGHTEAFF	TGTGCCAGCAGTGAATCAGGGCACACTGAAGCTTTCTTT
TRBV6-5	TRBJ2-5	once	.	CASTSSGGETQYF	TGTGCCAGCACCTCGTCCGGAGGCGAGACCCAGTACTTC
TRBV19	TRBJ2-1	.	TRBD2	CASSVGTSNEQFF	TGTGCCAGTAGTGTAGGGACTAGCAATGAGCAGTTCTTC
TRBV28	TRBJ2-2	.	TRBD2	CASSYLLPGTSGSNTGELFF	TGTGCCAGCAGTTACCTCCTCCCCGGGACTAGCGGGAGTAACACCGGGGAGCTGTTTTTT
TRBV27	TRBJ1-1	.	TRBD1	CASSPRTGGTAEAFF	TGTGCCAGCAGTCCCCGGACAGGGGGAACGGCTGAAGCTTTCTTT
TRBV11-1	TRBJ2-3	.	TRBD1	CASSLALGGRTDTQYF	TGTGCCAGCAGCTTAGCGTTAGGGGGCCGAACAGATACGCAGTATTTT
TRBV7-9	TRBJ2-5	once	.	CASSPTEYQETQYF	TGTGCCAGCAGCCCCACAGAGTACCAAGAGACCCAGTACTTC
TRBV30	TRBJ1-5	.	TRBD1	CAWSEGQATRNQPQHF	TGTGCCTGGAGTGAGGGACAGGCGACCCGCAATCAGCCCCAGCATTTT
TRBV19	TRBJ1-1	.	.	CASKREGTGAFF	TGTGCCAGCAAAAGGGAGGGGACCGGAGCTTTCTTT
TRBV6-4	TRBJ2-3	.	TRBD2	CASSGLAGEGEDTQYF	TGTGCCAGCAGTGGGCTAGCGGGAGAAGGTGAAGATACGCAGTATTTT
TRBV5-6	TRBJ2-7	.	.	CASSLGGRSSYEQYF	TGTGCCAGCAGCTTGGGAGGGCGGAGCTCCTACGAGCAGTACTTC
TRBV30	TRBJ1-5	medium-sized	TRBD1	CAWSALQGAAPGQHNQPQHF	TGTGCCTGGAGTGCGCTACAGGGGGCCGCCCCGGGACAGCACAATCAGCCCCAGCATTTT
TRBV19	TRBJ2-3	.	TRBD1	CASSARDRGRTDTQYF	TGTGCCAGTAGTGCCCGGGACAGGGGGCGCACAGATACGCAGTATTTT
TRBV7-9	TRBJ1-1	.	.	CASTRGNTEAFF	TGTGCCAGCACCAGGGGGAACACTGAAGCTTTCTTT
TRBV11-2	TRBJ2-7	.	.	CASSPVVLYEQYF	TGTGCCAGCAGCCCAGTGGTCCTCTACGAGCAGTACTTC
TRBV7-9	TRBJ2-7	.	.	CASSYELASYEQYF	TGTGCCAGCAGCTACGAGCTTGCCTCCTACGAGCAGTACTTC
TRBV6-1	TRBJ1-5	.	.	CASSWNRDQPQHF	TGTGCCAGCAGTTGGAACAGAGATCAGCCCCAGCATTTT
TRBV5-5	TRBJ2-1	.	TRBD1	CASSQELGTGGIDEQFF	TGTGCCAGCAGCCAAGAACTCGGGACAGGGGGTATTGATGAGCAGTTCTTC
TRBV7-3	TRBJ2-1	.	TRBD2	CASSLIGLADYNEQFF	TGTGCCAGCAGCTTAATAGGGCTAGCGGACTACAATGAGCAGTTCTTC
TRBV19	TRBJ1-5	.	.	CASTLTGQPQHF	TGTGCCAGTACCCTTACAGGTCAGCCCCAGCATTTT
TRBV9	TRBJ1-2	.	.	CASSVEREAGYTF	TGTGCCAGCAGCGTAGAAAGGGAGGCTGGCTACACCTTC
TRBV10-3	TRBJ1-4	.	.	CAICAGQTATNEKLFF	TGTGCCATCTGCGCAGGCCAAACTGCAACTAATGAAAAACTGTTTTTT
TRBV6-1	TRBJ2-7	.	TRBD2	CASSEAASGGYEQYF	TGTGCCAGCAGTGAAGCGGCTAGCGGGGGGTACGAGCAGTACTTC
TRBV6-6	TRBJ2-1	.	TRBD1	CASSFRQGAYNEQFF	TGTGCCAGCAGTTTTCGACAGGGGGCATACAATGAGCAGTTCTTC
TRBV5-1	TRBJ1-1	.	.	CASSATVGGTEAFF	TGCGCCAGCAGCGCCACGGTCGGGGGCACTGAAGCTTTCTTT
TRBV18	TRBJ1-1	.	TRBD1	CASSPYRGGGGNTEAFF	TGTGCCAGCTCACCCTACAGGGGAGGCGGAGGTAACACTGAAGCTTTCTTT
TRBV10-3	TRBJ2-1	.	.	CATRQNNEQFF	TGTGCCACACGACAGAACAATGAGCAGTTCTTC
TRBV6-6	TRBJ1-1	.	.	CASSYRTVSTEAFF	TGTGCCAGCAGTTACAGGACAGTCTCCACTGAAGCTTTCTTT
TRBV30	TRBJ2-3	.	.	CAWSERADTQYF	TGTGCCTGGAGTGAGCGGGCAGATACGCAGTATTTT
TRBV6-1	TRBJ1-6	.	TRBD1	CASSETGQASPLHF	TGTGCCAGCAGTGAAACGGGACAGGCATCACCCCTCCACTTT
TRBV30	TRBJ2-5	.	TRBD2	CAWSLAGGPGEETQYF	TGTGCCTGGAGTCTAGCGGGAGGGCCAGGTGAAGAGACCCAGTACTTC
TRBV28	TRBJ2-7	.	.	CASSSGRGRYEQYF	TGTGCCAGCAGTTCGGGCAGGGGTAGGTACGAGCAGTACTTC
TRBV28	TRBJ1-4	.	TRBD1	CASSPDRGTNEKLFF	TGTGCCAGCAGTCCGGACAGGGGCACTAATGAAAAACTGTTTTTT
TRBV29-1	TRBJ1-1	once	TRBD1	CSVATGTAYTEAFF	TGCAGCGTTGCAACCGGGACAGCCTACACTGAAGCTTTCTTT
TRBV7-8	TRBJ2-5	.	TRBD2	CASSLALSSGVETQYF	TGTGCCAGCAGCTTAGCGCTTAGTAGCGGGGTTGAGACCCAGTACTTC
TRBV5-1	TRBJ2-1	.	.	CASSLGPSEQFF	TGCGCCAGCAGCTTGGGACCTAGTGAGCAGTTCTTC
TRBV29-1	TRBJ1-1	.	.	CSVQRATEAFF	TGCAGCGTTCAGAGGGCCACTGAAGCTTTCTTT
TRBV19	TRBJ2-7	once	TRBD2	CASSMGAGESYEQYF	TGTGCCAGTAGTATGGGAGCGGGGGAGTCCTACGAGCAGTACTTC